Below are 32 T cell receptor beta chains sequenced from a single sample in a study of graft-versus-host responses after intestinal transplantation. Only in-frame clones appear in the TCRdb table, and some are missing; sequencing was by immunoSEQ multiplex PCR. The sample consists of about 120,000 clones, 90% of them appearing once. These TCRs' antigens remain unknown. The specimen was unstimulated CD4+ T cells sorted from spleen or lymph node cells, collected before intestinal transplant. The source is a human donor who received an intestinal transplant.

The rearrangement joins TRBV7-9 to TRBJ2-7, with TRBD1 matching 7 bases. This CDR3 comprises 13 residues. Losses at the gene ends were 5 bases for V and 5 bases for J; bases not matched to a gene: 6. Germline lookup yields CDR1 SEHNR and CDR2 FQNEAQ (reference sequence). CDR3 sequence reads: CASSPRQGHEQYF. The CDR3 region has the DNA TGTGCCAGCAGCCCGCGACAGGGCCACGAGCAGTACTTC.

The J gene is TRBJ1-4, the V gene TRBV7-6; D gene unclear. CDR1 is SGHVS, CDR2 FNYEAQ, per germline. The CDR3 spans 13 residues. The germline V and J ends were trimmed by 2 bases and 3 bases, with 4 bases remaining between them. Here the CDR3 DNA reads TGTGCCAGCAGCTTACGGTCTAATGAAAAACTGTTTTTT. Its protein product is CASSLRSNEKLFF.

This clone was found a few times. V usage is TRBV30 and J usage is TRBJ1-4; 8 nucleotides align to TRBD1. CDR1 is GTSNPN, CDR2 SVGIG, per germline (reference sequence). Germline trimming cut 1 base from V and 10 bases from J; bases unmatched to any gene: 11. This CDR3 region has 15 residues. The CDR3 loop reads CAWSALGQGEGKLFF. CDR3 DNA sequence: TGTGCCTGGAGTGCCCTCGGACAGGGAGAGGGAAAACTGTTTTTT.

The chain has TRBV6-5 and TRBJ2-1; 12 bases are shared with TRBD2. The CDR3 covers 15 residues. The germline V gene has CDR1 MNHEY and CDR2 SVGAGI. V was clipped by 0 bases and J by 10 bases; unmatched bases: 4. The CDR3 protein is CASSYSSTSGSEQFF. The DNA of the CDR3 is TGTGCCAGCAGTTACTCCTCGACTAGCGGGAGCGAGCAGTTCTTC.

The genes are TRBV30 and TRBJ2-7; D may be TRBD2 (5 bases). The CDR3 contains 12 residues. Germline CDR1 and CDR2: GTSNPN and SVGIG (reference sequence). V lost 3 bases to trimming and J lost 4 bases, with 10 bases between them. DNA of the CDR3: TGTGCCTGGAGCTCCGGGGTTTACGAGCAGTACTTC. Translation: CAWSSGVYEQYF.

The gene calls are TRBV5-8 and TRBJ2-3, with D uncertain. This CDR3 has 15 amino acids. V lost 4 bases and J 2 bases, leaving 14 bases between the germline ends. Germline V CDR1 and CDR2: SGHTS, YDEGEE. DNA for the CDR3: TGTGCCAGCAGCCCGAGGCTCCTTTACACAGATACGCAGTATTTT. As protein: CASSPRLLYTDTQYF.

The rearrangement links TRBV19 to TRBJ2-7; 11 bases map to TRBD2. This CDR3 comprises 16 residues. V dropped 3 bases and J dropped 2; count of bases not matched to a gene: 6. Looked up from germline, CDR1 is LNHDA and CDR2 is SQIVND (reference sequence). Here the CDR3 DNA reads TGTGCCAGTAGTATCAGGACTAGCGGGTATACCTACGAGCAGTACTTC. It specifies CASSIRTSGYTYEQYF.

The chain employs TRBV9 and TRBJ1-2, with TRBD1 matching 7 bases. Germline CDR1 and CDR2: SGDLS and YYNGEE. Trimming at V came to 3 bases and at J to 5 bases, leaving 7 bases not matched to a gene. The CDR3 has 14 amino acids. The CDR3 DNA is TGTGCCAGCAGCGAAGGACAGGTTCAATATGGCTACACCTTC. It specifies CASSEGQVQYGYTF.

The CDR3 here is CASSQDPGGSGANVLTF. Written as DNA, the CDR3 is TGCGCCAGCAGCCAAGATCCAGGGGGGTCTGGGGCCAACGTCCTGACTTTC. The rearrangement uses TRBV4-1 and TRBJ2-6; D perhaps matches TRBD1 (7 bases). The CDR3 runs 17 residues. Trimming shortened V by 0 bases and J by 1 base, and 10 bases separated the two germline ends. Germline CDR1 and CDR2: MGHRA and YSYEKL.

The chain uses TRBV11-2 and TRBJ2-2; 8 nucleotides line up with TRBD1. This CDR3 is built from 12 residues. Germline CDR1 reads SGHAT; CDR2 reads FQNNGV. After removal of 6 bases from V and 12 bases from J, the junction contained 6 bases not matched to a gene. The CDR3 sequence is CASSTQGVKLFF. CDR3 bases: TGTGCCAGCAGTACACAGGGGGTAAAGCTGTTTTTT.

The chain links TRBV7-9 to TRBJ2-3; no clear D. In germline, CDR1 is SEHNR, CDR2 FQNEAQ (reference sequence). The V gene lost 1 base and the J gene lost 1 base, with 15 bases spanning the gap. CDR3 length: 17 residues. CDR3 residues: CASSLEESTPRTDTQYF. The DNA of the CDR3 is TGTGCCAGCAGCTTAGAGGAGTCGACCCCGCGCACAGATACGCAGTATTTT. Combining the CDR3 with reference TRBV7-9 and TRBJ2-3 gives the whole variable domain DTGVSQNPRHKITKRGQNVTFRCDPISEHNRLYWYRQTLGQGPEFLTYFQNEAQLEKSRLLSDRFSAERPKGSFSTLEIQRTEQGDSAMYLCASSLEESTPRTDTQYFGPGTRLTVL.

This clone came up once. CDR3 loop: CASTYRATNEKLFF. CDR3 in DNA: TGTGCCAGCACCTACAGGGCAACTAATGAAAAACTGTTTTTT. V and J are TRBV5-6 and TRBJ1-4; possible D gene TRBD1, 6 bases. CDR1 and CDR2 (germline): SGHDT, YYEEEE. V dropped 6 bases and J dropped 0 bases, with 9 bases sitting between them. The CDR3 runs to 14 residues.

The chain recombines TRBV27 with TRBJ1-1; 7 bases align to TRBD1. The germline V gene encodes CDR1 MNHEY and CDR2 SMNVEV (reference sequence). The length of the CDR3 is 18 residues. Trimming cost V 3 bases and J 0 bases; bases outside gene matches: 13. Written as DNA, the CDR3 is TGTGCCAGCAGTTTTACCAAGGGGGCGGGGGGGATGAACACTGAAGCTTTCTTT. Its translation: CASSFTKGAGGMNTEAFF.

This chain joins TRBV10-3 and TRBJ2-3, with 10 bases fitting TRBD2. Germline CDR1 is ENHRY and CDR2 is SYGVKD. The CDR3 loop spans 18 amino acids. Trimming removed 5 bases from V and 6 bases from J; junction bases left unmatched: 17. CDR3 DNA: TGTGCCATCAGTCGTACGGCTAGCGGGGGCCTCTTGGGCGATACGCAGTATTTT. It translates to CAISRTASGGLLGDTQYF.

The chain couples TRBV28 to TRBJ1-2; TRBD1 matches at 9 bases. Losses at the gene ends were 3 bases for V and 9 bases for J; bases not matched to a gene: 5. This CDR3 is built from 13 residues. CDR1 is MDHEN and CDR2 is SYDVKM in the germline V gene. In nucleotides, the CDR3 is TGTGCCAGCAGTTTGGGGGACAGGGTCAGCTACACCTTC. It translates to CASSLGDRVSYTF.

CDR3 region: CASSEALEGPYF. For the CDR3, the DNA is TGTGCCAGCAGTGAAGCGCTGGAGGGTCCGTACTTC. The chain carries TRBV2 and TRBJ2-7; tentative D call: TRBD2 (6 bases). Trimming removed 0 bases from V and 12 bases from J, with 12 bases in between. The CDR3 has 12 amino acids. The germline V gene encodes CDR1 SNHLY and CDR2 FYNNEI.

The chain employs TRBV6-4 and TRBJ2-3; TRBD2 matches at 10 bases. The germline CDR1 and CDR2 sequences are MRHNA and SNTAGT. The CDR3 covers 15 residues. Trimming at V came to 6 bases and at J to 0 bases, leaving 3 bases not matched to a gene. Here the CDR3 DNA reads TGTGCCAGCAGGCGGACTAGCGGAAGCACAGATACGCAGTATTTT. Translated, it gives CASRRTSGSTDTQYF.

The chain links TRBV6-5 to TRBJ1-1; perhaps TRBD1 as D (5 bases). In germline, CDR1 is MNHEY, CDR2 SVGAGI. The CDR3 consists of 15 residues. The V and J ends lost 8 bases and 5 bases respectively, with 21 bases between them. CDR3 nucleotide sequence: TGTGCCAGCGTCGGTTGGACTAACAAGGGGACTGAAGCTTTCTTT. Translating it yields CASVGWTNKGTEAFF.

This chain links TRBV30 with TRBJ2-2; TRBD2 matches at 11 bases. Germline lookup yields CDR1 GTSNPN and CDR2 SVGIG (reference sequence). J was trimmed by 5 bases and V by 0 bases; bases with no gene match: 8. The CDR3 extends over 17 amino acids. This CDR3 reads CAWSVGSGRAGTGELFF. The CDR3 coding sequence is TGTGCCTGGAGTGTCGGTAGCGGGAGGGCCGGAACCGGGGAGCTGTTTTTT.

The chain uses TRBV28 and TRBJ1-5; D might be TRBD1 (6 bases). The CDR3 contains 14 residues. With 6 bases removed from V and 1 base from J, the gap between germline ends came to 10 bases. The germline gives CDR1 MDHEN, CDR2 SYDVKM. This CDR3 is CASRSDRSNQPQHF. The CDR3 region has the DNA TGTGCCAGCAGGTCGGACAGAAGCAATCAGCCCCAGCATTTT.

The CDR3 sequence: CASSDRGRRETQYF. The DNA for the CDR3 is TGTGCCAGCAGTGATCGAGGGAGAAGGGAGACCCAGTACTTC. The J gene is TRBJ2-5, the V gene TRBV2; possibly TRBD2 for D (5 bases). The CDR3 is 14 residues long. V lost 3 bases and J lost 5, with 13 bases in between. Germline V gene sequence: CDR1 SNHLY, CDR2 FYNNEI. Full variable domain (missing parts from reference TRBV2 and TRBJ2-5): EPEVTQTPSHQVTQMGQEVILRCVPISNHLYFYWYRQILGQKVEFLVSFYNNEISEKSEIFDDQFSVERPDGSNFTLKIRSTKLEDSAMYFCASSDRGRRETQYFGPGTRLLVL.

This clone showed up just a few times. Other DNA sequences in the sample encode the same CDR3. This chain connects TRBV29-1 to TRBJ2-7; TRBD1 matches 11 bases. The CDR3 loop spans 12 amino acids. Trimming took 6 bases from V and 4 from J; bases not matched to a gene: 2. Germline loops: CDR1 SQVTM, CDR2 ANQGSEA. The CDR3 DNA reads TGCAGCGTCGGGACAGGGGGGTACGAGCAGTACTTC. Its protein is CSVGTGGYEQYF.

The chain combines TRBV6-1 with TRBJ2-3; 8 nucleotides align to TRBD1. V trimming: 4 bases; J trimming: 2 bases; junction bases outside the gene matches: 8. CDR3 length: 16 amino acids. Germline V lookup: CDR1 MNHNS, CDR2 SASEGT. CDR3 loop: CASSVRQGNPTDTQYF. The DNA for the CDR3 is TGTGCCAGCAGTGTACGACAGGGGAATCCCACAGATACGCAGTATTTT.

The genes are TRBV5-8 and TRBJ2-7, with 7 bases identical to TRBD2. V was clipped by 3 bases and J by 3 bases; unmatched bases: 9. The germline gives CDR1 SGHTS, CDR2 YDEGEE. CDR3 length: 15 residues. The CDR3 coding sequence is TGTGCCAGCAGCTCTTGGGGGGGAGGAGGCTACGAGCAGTACTTC. Protein: CASSSWGGGGYEQYF.

V is TRBV2 and J is TRBJ2-3; D ambiguous. The CDR3 has 14 amino acids. The germline V gene encodes CDR1 SNHLY and CDR2 FYNNEI. The ends were cut back, 0 bases at V and 4 bases at J, with 8 bases in the middle. The CDR3 region has the DNA TGTGCCAGCAGTGAAGCGCCCTACCCAGATACGCAGTATTTT. Residues: CASSEAPYPDTQYF.

This clone appeared once. This sequence joins TRBV7-2 and TRBJ1-2; unclear D gene. CDR3 length: 15 amino acids. Germline lookup yields CDR1 SGHTA and CDR2 FQGNSA. V was pared by 0 bases and J by 2 bases, with 10 bases between. The CDR3: CASSLARGGNYGYTF. CDR3 sequence (DNA): TGTGCCAGCAGCTTAGCGCGGGGAGGGAACTATGGCTACACCTTC.

The chain combines TRBV15 with TRBJ2-7; D perhaps matches TRBD2 (5 bases). The CDR3 is 12 amino acids. V lost 1 base and J lost 6, with 7 bases in between. In germline, CDR1 is LNHNV, CDR2 YYDKDF (reference sequence). CDR3 DNA sequence: TGTGCCACCAGCAGAGTCGGGATCGAGCAGTACTTC. This sequence encodes CATSRVGIEQYF.

V and J are TRBV5-1 and TRBJ2-1; no clear D. V lost 1 base and J lost 8, with 16 bases in between. This CDR3 has 15 residues. The germline gives CDR1 SGHRS, CDR2 YFSETQ. CDR3 nucleotide sequence: TGCGCCAGCAGCTTGAGCCTCCTCAGACATTATGAGCAGTTCTTC. It specifies CASSLSLLRHYEQFF.

The chain is built from TRBV19 and TRBJ2-5, with TRBD1 matching 8 bases. The germline V gene has CDR1 LNHDA and CDR2 SQIVND (reference sequence). V shed 6 bases and J 5 bases; nucleotides not matched to a gene: 5. This CDR3 has 13 residues. Written as DNA, the CDR3 is TGTGCCAGTAGGCGGACAGGGTTGGAGACCCAGTACTTC. It codes for CASRRTGLETQYF.

This clone was detected once. The chain employs TRBV5-1 and TRBJ2-7, with D perhaps TRBD2 (6 bases). V was cut by 0 bases and J by 2 bases, with 12 bases left in between. Looked up from germline, CDR1 is SGHRS and CDR2 is YFSETQ. The CDR3 contains 15 residues. CDR3 loop: CASSLEAGPPYEQYF. The CDR3 DNA is TGCGCCAGCAGCTTGGAAGCGGGTCCTCCCTACGAGCAGTACTTC.

The chain links TRBV19 to TRBJ2-2, with D tentatively TRBD2 (5 bases). CDR3 length: 13 amino acids. Germline CDR1 LNHDA, CDR2 SQIVND (reference sequence). V was trimmed by 9 bases and J by 1 base, leaving 9 bases between them. In nucleotides, the CDR3 is TGTGCCAGCCAGGACTGGAACACCGGGGAGCTGTTTTTT. This encodes CASQDWNTGELFF.

V is TRBV5-4 and J is TRBJ2-7, with D possibly being TRBD1 (5 bases). The CDR3 runs to 15 residues. V was clipped by 0 bases and J by 2 bases, with 12 bases between them. From germline, CDR1 is SGHNT and CDR2 YYREEE (reference sequence). CDR3 protein: CASSLGGASAYEQYF. DNA for the CDR3: TGTGCCAGCAGCTTGGGTGGGGCCTCTGCCTACGAGCAGTACTTC.